This entry lists 30 T cell receptor beta chains sequenced from one sample in a study of blood T cell repertoires in COVID-19. The repertoire was sequenced with immunoSEQ multiplex PCR; TCRdb's copy has only in-frame clones and lacks some. The profile shows some 300,000 clones, around 90% of them singletons. The sequenced sample was peripheral blood. Receptors were obtained from a man in his sixties or seventies with acute or convalescent COVID-19.

This CDR3 reads CASSWGRGGLFF. CDR3 sequence (DNA): TGTGCCAGCAGCTGGGGCCGGGGGGGACTGTTTTTT. The rearrangement joins TRBV28 to TRBJ1-4; a weak D match, TRBD1 (5 bases). V was trimmed by 6 bases and J by 13 bases, leaving 15 bases between them. Germline CDR1 and CDR2: MDHEN and SYDVKM. The CDR3 extends over 12 amino acids.

The table lists this clone with many counts. The rearrangement uses TRBV27 and TRBJ1-2, with TRBD1 matching 8 bases. Germline CDR1 MNHEY, CDR2 SMNVEV (reference sequence). Trimming took 5 bases from V and 6 from J; bases not matched to a gene: 5. The CDR3 extends over 13 amino acids. This CDR3 reads CASSGNRGNGYTF. CDR3 bases: TGTGCCAGCAGTGGAAACAGGGGGAATGGCTACACCTTC.

This chain connects TRBV7-2 to TRBJ2-5, with 8 bases that match TRBD2. V lost 0 bases to trimming and J lost 4 bases; unmatched junction nucleotides: 7. CDR1 and CDR2 from the germline V gene are SGHTA and FQGNSA. This CDR3 has 16 amino acids. The DNA for the CDR3 is TGTGCCAGCAGCTTAGCTCGTATGGCGGGAGGAGAGACCCAGTACTTC. This gives the protein CASSLARMAGGETQYF.

V gene TRBV28 combines with J gene TRBJ1-5; D may be TRBD1 (5 bases). V was clipped by 9 bases and J by 5 bases, with 17 bases between them. Germline V gene lookup returns CDR1 MDHEN and CDR2 SYDVKM. The CDR3 contains 14 residues. The CDR3 region is CASSSRELYQPQHF. The CDR3 DNA reads TGTGCCAGTTCGAGCAGGGAACTATATCAGCCCCAGCATTTT.

This clone is a singleton in its sample. A junction boundary mismatches the germline segment, possibly from a read error. The V and J genes are TRBV15 and TRBJ2-1; perhaps TRBD2 as D (5 bases). The germline V gene encodes CDR1 LNHNV and CDR2 YYDKDF (reference sequence). This CDR3 comprises 13 residues. In DNA form, the CDR3 reads TGTGCCACCAGCAGTAGACAACCCTCTTCGAGGGTCTTC. The encoded protein is CATSSRQPSSRVF.

This chain links TRBV27 with TRBJ1-1, with TRBD1 matching over 8 bases. Germline V CDR1 and CDR2: MNHEY, SMNVEV (reference sequence). V lost 5 bases, J lost 6 bases, and 2 bases stayed unmatched. The CDR3 runs to 12 residues. For the CDR3, the DNA is TGTGCCAGCAGTACGACAGGGGCTGAAGCTTTCTTT. It codes for CASSTTGAEAFF.

The V gene is TRBV30, the J gene TRBJ2-5; TRBD2 matches at 8 bases. J was trimmed by 5 bases and V by 2 bases; bases with no gene match: 10. CDR1 and CDR2 (germline): GTSNPN, SVGIG (reference sequence). The CDR3 is 15 residues long. The CDR3 reads CAWSRAGAPRETQYF. CDR3 bases: TGTGCCTGGAGTAGAGCGGGGGCCCCACGCGAGACCCAGTACTTC. Full variable domain (missing parts from reference TRBV30 and TRBJ2-5): SQTIHQWPATLVQPVGSPLSLECTVEGTSNPNLYWYRQAAGRGLQLLFYSVGIGQISSEVPQNLSASRPQDRQFILSSKKLLLSDSGFYLCAWSRAGAPRETQYFGPGTRLLVL.

The chain is built from TRBV6-2 or TRBV6-3 and TRBJ2-1; TRBD2 might be the D (5 bases). The CDR3 has 17 amino acids. The ends were cut back, 2 bases at V and 8 bases at J, with 22 bases in the middle. The germline gives CDR1 MNHEY, CDR2 SVGEGT. CDR3 DNA: TGTGCCAGCAGTTACCTGTTATTGGACTCGCTAAAGGATGAGCAGTTCTTC. Translating gives CASSYLLLDSLKDEQFF.

The chain uses TRBV12-1 and TRBJ2-4; the table names TRBD1, a call not compared with the DNA. TRBV12-1 is classified as a pseudogene. CDR3 size: 16 residues. The DNA of the CDR3 is TGTGCCAGCAGCCTTGACAGGGTAGGGGCCAAAAACATTCAGTACTTC. This codes for CASSLDRVGAKNIQYF.

The gene calls are TRBV4-2 and TRBJ2-3, with 7 bases that match TRBD1. Unmatched junction bases numbered 10, after V lost 2 bases and J lost 8 bases. Looked up from germline, CDR1 is LGHNA and CDR2 is YNFKEQ. The CDR3 is made up of 15 amino acids. This CDR3 reads CASSQSRGRGGTQYF. CDR3 bases: TGTGCCAGCAGCCAAAGCAGGGGGAGAGGGGGTACGCAGTATTTT.

The chain carries TRBV28 and TRBJ2-2; 7 nucleotides align to TRBD1. Germline CDR1 and CDR2: MDHEN and SYDVKM. Trimming took 6 bases from V and 8 from J; bases not matched to a gene: 9. This CDR3 is 14 amino acids long. The chain's CDR3 is CASRRTGVTGELFF. CDR3 DNA: TGTGCCAGCAGACGAACAGGGGTAACGGGGGAGCTGTTTTTT.

This clone turned up a few times. The V gene is TRBV5-4, the J gene TRBJ1-2; tentative D call: TRBD1 (5 bases). Germline CDR1 reads SGHNT; CDR2 reads YYREEE (reference sequence). The germline V and J ends were trimmed by 2 bases and 7 bases, with 15 bases remaining between them. CDR3 length: 14 amino acids. This CDR3 reads CASSFSRQPFGYTF. DNA of the CDR3: TGTGCCAGCAGCTTTTCTAGACAGCCGTTTGGCTACACCTTC.

This chain joins TRBV28 and TRBJ2-2, with D perhaps TRBD1 (6 bases). The CDR3 sequence is 15 residues long. CDR1 and CDR2 (germline): MDHEN, SYDVKM. The V end lost 5 bases, the J end lost 1 base, and 11 bases lay between the germline ends. The DNA of the CDR3 is TGTGCCAGCAGTCAGGGGAGCCAGAACACCGGGGAGCTGTTTTTT. As protein: CASSQGSQNTGELFF.

This clone came up a few times. J is TRBJ2-4 and V is TRBV28, with 9 bases matching TRBD2. CDR1 and CDR2 from the germline V gene are MDHEN and SYDVKM. V dropped 3 bases and J dropped 8; count of bases not matched to a gene: 8. The CDR3 has 15 residues. Written as DNA, the CDR3 is TGTGCCAGCAGTTTTATTAGCGGGAGTACGTACATTCAGTACTTC. This gives the protein CASSFISGSTYIQYF.

This chain connects TRBV6-2 or TRBV6-3 to TRBJ2-1, with D possibly TRBD2 on 7 matching bases. V was shortened by 2 bases and J by 2 bases, with 13 bases between the two germline ends. The CDR3 contains 16 residues. Germline CDR1 reads MNHEY; CDR2 reads SVGEGT. The CDR3 coding sequence is TGTGCCAGCAGTTACCGGAGGGGGGGCACCTACAATGAGCAGTTCTTC. It is translated as CASSYRRGGTYNEQFF.

The gene calls are TRBV30 and TRBJ1-5, with no clear D. Germline V lookup: CDR1 GTSNPN, CDR2 SVGIG (reference sequence). This CDR3 is built from 13 residues. Trimming left V 0 bases short and J 5 bases short, with 8 bases between. The CDR3 protein is CAWSVRLDQPQHF. Here the CDR3 DNA reads TGTGCCTGGAGTGTCCGACTAGATCAGCCCCAGCATTTT.

The chain carries TRBV5-4 and TRBJ2-1; tentative D call: TRBD2 (6 bases). Germline assignment: CDR1 SGHNT and CDR2 YYREEE (reference sequence). The CDR3 is 15 amino acids. With 5 bases removed from V and 6 bases from J, the gap between germline ends came to 18 bases. The CDR3 spells CASRRDSLSGNEQFF. CDR3 in DNA: TGTGCCAGCAGACGGGACTCTCTCTCGGGCAATGAGCAGTTCTTC.

This clone has only a few counts. The chain links TRBV7-2 to TRBJ1-6, with D unclear. The CDR3 loop spans 15 amino acids. Germline V gives CDR1 SGHTA, CDR2 FQGNSA. The ends were cut back, 6 bases at V and 15 bases at J, with 24 bases in the middle. The CDR3 spells CASSSTGGWSPVLHF. The DNA for the CDR3 is TGTGCCAGCAGTTCAACGGGAGGCTGGTCACCGGTCCTCCACTTT. Filled out from reference TRBV7-2 and TRBJ1-6, the complete variable domain reads GAGVSQSPSNKVTEKGKDVELRCDPISGHTALYWYRQSLGQGLEFLIYFQGNSAPDKSGLPSDRFSAERTGGSVSTLTIQRTQQEDSAVYLCASSSTGGWSPVLHFGNGTRLTVT.

V and J are TRBV28 and TRBJ2-5, with a tentative D call TRBD2 (7 bases). The CDR3 spans 15 residues. CDR1 is MDHEN and CDR2 is SYDVKM in the germline V gene. V lost 1 base and J 4 bases, leaving 13 bases between the germline ends. The DNA of the CDR3 is TGTGCCAGCAGTTTATTAGGGGGGGGCGGAGAGACCCAGTACTTC. This sequence encodes CASSLLGGGGETQYF.

The chain is built from TRBV11-2 and TRBJ2-3; D is unresolved. The germline CDR1 and CDR2 sequences are SGHAT and FQNNGV. Trimming pared 5 bases from V and 2 bases from J, leaving 5 bases between. The CDR3 contains 12 residues. CDR3 nucleotides: TGTGCCAGCAGCCTATACACAGATACGCAGTATTTT. As protein: CASSLYTDTQYF. Full variable domain (outside the CDR3, taken from reference TRBV11-2 and TRBJ2-3): EAGVAQSPRYKIIEKRQSVAFWCNPISGHATLYWYQQILGQGPKLLIQFQNNGVVDDSQLPKDRFSAERLKGVDSTLKIQPAKLEDSAVYLCASSLYTDTQYFGPGTRLTVL.

The V gene is TRBV28, the J gene TRBJ1-3; D is undetermined. The CDR3 consists of 15 residues. V lost 2 bases to trimming and J lost 3 bases, with 11 bases between them. Germline CDR1 MDHEN, CDR2 SYDVKM. CDR3 bases: TGTGCCAGCAGTTTAGAGTGGTCGAATGGAAACACCATATATTTT. It translates to CASSLEWSNGNTIYF.

Only one count was recorded for this clone. The chain has TRBV4-3 and TRBJ2-5, with D perhaps TRBD2 (5 bases). Germline loops: CDR1 LGHNA, CDR2 YSLEER. V shed 3 bases and J shed 0 bases, with 5 bases lying between them. The CDR3 contains 13 residues. The CDR3 nucleotides read TGCGCCAGCAGCCAGAGGGACCAAGAGACCCAGTACTTC. Its protein is CASSQRDQETQYF.

The chain has TRBV29-1 and TRBJ2-5; possibly TRBD2 for D (6 bases). CDR1 is SQVTM, CDR2 ANQGSEA, per germline. V lost 0 bases and J 2 bases, leaving 10 bases between the germline ends. CDR3 length: 14 residues. This chain's CDR3 is CSVEDTGSQETQYF. The DNA of the CDR3 is TGCAGCGTTGAAGATACCGGGAGTCAAGAGACCCAGTACTTC.

This clone has a count of ten or more. J is TRBJ1-5 and V is TRBV6-6, with TRBD1 matching 7 bases. The CDR3 is 14 amino acids. Per the germline V gene, CDR1 is MNHNY and CDR2 is SVGAGI (reference sequence). Trimming at V came to 5 bases and at J to 7 bases, leaving 8 bases not matched to a gene. The CDR3 reads CASSPTGSGQPQHF. The CDR3 coding sequence is TGTGCCAGCAGTCCGACAGGGTCCGGGCAGCCCCAGCATTTT.

The chain employs TRBV28 and TRBJ1-5; D is perhaps TRBD1 (6 bases). The CDR3 extends over 15 amino acids. CDR1 and CDR2 (germline): MDHEN, SYDVKM. V lost 4 bases, J lost 2 bases, and 12 bases lay in between. The CDR3 sequence: CASSSGAQGNQPQHF. The CDR3 bases are TGTGCCAGCAGTTCAGGGGCTCAAGGCAATCAGCCCCAGCATTTT.

The chain links TRBV10-2 to TRBJ2-1; 10 nucleotides line up with TRBD2. The CDR3 is 13 amino acids. The germline CDR1 and CDR2 sequences are WSHSY and SAAADI. The V gene end was trimmed by 8 bases and the J gene end by 8 bases; junction bases not matched to a gene: 6. CDR3: CASRLAGNHEQFF. CDR3 DNA: TGCGCCAGCCGACTAGCGGGTAACCATGAGCAGTTCTTC.

The V and J genes are TRBV6-1 and TRBJ2-7, with 7 bases matching TRBD1. After removal of 1 base from V and 0 bases from J, the junction contained 6 bases not matched to a gene. Looked up from germline, CDR1 is MNHNS and CDR2 is SASEGT. CDR3 length: 16 residues. The CDR3 loop is CASSEVGGESSYEQYF. CDR3 sequence (DNA): TGTGCCAGCAGTGAAGTAGGGGGCGAGAGCTCCTACGAGCAGTACTTC.

Concerning this clone: The missing conserved phenylalanine or tryptophan at the end of this CDR3 makes a read error likely. The DNA is omitted, as the CDR3 cannot be located on it reliably, and the CDR3 follows TCRdb's listing. The gene calls are TRBV18 and TRBJ2-7; the tabulated D call, TRBD1, remains unverified against the DNA. CDR1 is KGHSH and CDR2 is LQKENI in the germline V gene. The CDR3 is 9 residues long, counting both termini. The CDR3 protein is CASSPGANL.

This clone was counted a single time. The V call is TRBV2, the J call TRBJ2-1, with 7 bases matching TRBD1. This CDR3 is 14 amino acids long. The V gene's germline CDR1 is SNHLY and CDR2 FYNNEI. V lost 4 bases to trimming and J lost 11 bases; unmatched junction nucleotides: 11. Here the CDR3 reads CASSVGSSQGKQFF. CDR3 coding DNA: TGTGCCAGCAGTGTTGGTAGCTCACAGGGGAAGCAGTTCTTC.

The chain is built from TRBV4-1 and TRBJ2-3; D is possibly TRBD2 (7 bases). The ends were cut back, 0 bases at V and 2 bases at J, with 21 bases in the middle. This CDR3 is built from 19 residues. The germline V gene encodes CDR1 MGHRA and CDR2 YSYEKL. The CDR3 spells CASSQDSGGGSGDTDTQYF. The CDR3 region has the DNA TGCGCCAGCAGCCAAGATTCGGGGGGCGGCAGCGGGGACACAGATACGCAGTATTTT.